This T cell receptor (beta chain) originates from a study of read filtering for tumor transcriptome and immune sequencing. Across the study: By R-ISS, stages I, II and III held around 8, 15 and 7 patients.

At the time of active disease, bone marrow was collected from every patient. From approximately 430 ng of RNA, a library with molecular barcoded alpha/delta and beta/gamma adaptors was made. TCRdb ran MiXCR on the reads and lists one entry per CDR3 protein. The sample has roughly 130,000 distinct CDR3 sequences, 10% to 15% seen once. This clonotype was seen ten or more times. Antigen specificity is unknown. Whole-study results and caveats: IR-seq and RNA-seq agreed better without single-read clonotypes. Approximately 82% of IR-seq clonotypes had one read, totaling around 3.4% of reads; RNA-seq: about 69% and 49%.

CDR1 is SQVTM and CDR2 is ANQGSEA in the germline V gene. Trimming pared 7 bases from V and 8 bases from J, leaving 17 bases between. The CDR3 is 13 amino acids. The receptor was derived from a donor at least 40 years old with multiple myeloma. Sequencing was carried out using a population of CD138-negative cells sorted from bone marrow. J is TRBJ1-4 and V is TRBV29-1; D is possibly TRBD1 (6 bases). The chain's CDR3 is CSAEGGLGEKLFF. The CDR3 coding sequence is TGCAGCGCCGAAGGGGGGCTGGGAGAAAAACTGTTTTTT.